This is a list of T cell receptor beta chains from one sample in a study of neurological immune-mediated disorders. In TCRdb, the 5' RACE reads were re-called with MiXCR into one record per CDR3 protein. Of just over 30,000 distinct CDR3 sequences listed, approximately 5.2% are singletons. Sample: CD4+ T cells from blood. The receptors derive from a woman aged 45-65 years in good health. Each CDR3 is given with its conserved first and last residue. Each record gives: V gene, clone size, D gene, J gene, CDR3 protein, CDR3 DNA. D genes are given only for firm matches. Part of the rows lack a size; the others show once, few, many or a class for expanded clones.

v_gene: TRBV5-1
abundance: medium-sized
d_gene: -
j_gene: TRBJ1-3
CDR3aa: CASSLPGNTIYF
CDR3nt: TGCGCCAGCAGCTTGCCTGGAAACACCATATATTTT

v_gene: TRBV20-1
abundance: many
d_gene: TRBD1
j_gene: TRBJ2-7
CDR3aa: CSARVGTGFSYEQYF
CDR3nt: TGCAGTGCTAGAGTAGGGACAGGGTTCTCCTACGAGCAGTACTTC

v_gene: TRBV9
abundance: many
d_gene: -
j_gene: TRBJ1-1
CDR3aa: CASSPVAGLNTEAFF
CDR3nt: TGTGCCAGCAGCCCGGTCGCCGGCCTGAACACTGAAGCTTTCTTT

v_gene: TRBV6-2/TRBV6-3
abundance: many
d_gene: TRBD2
j_gene: TRBJ2-7
CDR3aa: CASIAAGDPEQYF
CDR3nt: TGTGCCAGCATTGCAGCGGGAGACCCCGAGCAGTACTTC

v_gene: TRBV13
abundance: many
d_gene: -
j_gene: TRBJ2-3
CDR3aa: CASSLGSGKGTDTQYF
CDR3nt: TGTGCCAGCAGCTTAGGGTCAGGGAAAGGCACAGATACGCAGTATTTT

v_gene: TRBV5-6
abundance: few
d_gene: -
j_gene: TRBJ1-5
CDR3aa: CASSLGQSNQPQHF
CDR3nt: TGTGCCAGCAGCTTGGGCCAGTCCAATCAGCCCCAGCATTTT

v_gene: TRBV20-1
abundance: many
d_gene: -
j_gene: TRBJ1-5
CDR3aa: CSANEGGNQPQHF
CDR3nt: TGCAGTGCTAACGAGGGTGGGAATCAGCCCCAGCATTTT

v_gene: TRBV20-1
abundance: many
d_gene: -
j_gene: TRBJ2-7
CDR3aa: CSARDTRGEQYF
CDR3nt: TGCAGTGCGAGGGACACCAGAGGGGAGCAGTACTTC

v_gene: TRBV20-1
abundance: medium-sized
d_gene: TRBD1
j_gene: TRBJ1-1
CDR3aa: CSASRTGEVKAFF
CDR3nt: TGCAGTGCTAGTCGGACAGGGGAGGTTAAAGCTTTCTTT

v_gene: TRBV5-6
abundance: many
d_gene: TRBD2
j_gene: TRBJ2-7
CDR3aa: CASTFLLAGGSGAHEQYF
CDR3nt: TGTGCCAGCACCTTTTTACTAGCGGGAGGATCCGGCGCGCACGAGCAGTACTTC

v_gene: TRBV6-2/TRBV6-3
abundance: many
d_gene: TRBD2
j_gene: TRBJ2-1
CDR3aa: CASSYMGGNEQFF
CDR3nt: TGTGCCAGCAGTTACATGGGGGGGAATGAGCAGTTCTTC

v_gene: TRBV11-1
abundance: many
d_gene: -
j_gene: TRBJ2-7
CDR3aa: CASSLRNSYEQYF
CDR3nt: TGTGCCAGCAGCTTGCGGAACTCCTACGAGCAGTACTTC

v_gene: TRBV9
abundance: medium-sized
d_gene: TRBD1
j_gene: TRBJ2-3
CDR3aa: CASSGRDRGTDTQYF
CDR3nt: TGTGCCAGCAGCGGCCGGGACAGGGGGACAGATACGCAGTATTTT

v_gene: TRBV7-2
abundance: many
d_gene: TRBD1
j_gene: TRBJ1-2
CDR3aa: CASSLAPGTVDGYTF
CDR3nt: TGTGCCAGCAGCTTAGCCCCCGGGACAGTAGATGGCTACACCTTC

v_gene: TRBV7-9
abundance: many
d_gene: -
j_gene: TRBJ1-4
CDR3aa: CASSLAGKGEKLFF
CDR3nt: TGTGCCAGCAGCTTAGCGGGGAAGGGTGAAAAACTGTTTTTT

v_gene: TRBV5-4
abundance: -
d_gene: -
j_gene: TRBJ2-6
CDR3aa: CASSRQMGGGEAGANVLTF
CDR3nt: TGTGCCAGCAGCCGACAGATGGGGGGAGGTGAGGCTGGGGCCAACGTCCTGACTTTC

v_gene: TRBV20-1
abundance: many
d_gene: TRBD1
j_gene: TRBJ1-2
CDR3aa: CSAREGGTGGGYTF
CDR3nt: TGCAGTGCTAGAGAGGGGGGGACAGGGGGTGGCTACACCTTC

v_gene: TRBV7-2
abundance: many
d_gene: -
j_gene: TRBJ2-1
CDR3aa: CASSLYSGPREQFF
CDR3nt: TGTGCCAGCAGCTTATACTCGGGCCCTAGGGAGCAGTTCTTC

v_gene: TRBV28
abundance: many
d_gene: TRBD1
j_gene: TRBJ1-3
CDR3aa: CASNATPGQGLGNTIYF
CDR3nt: TGTGCCAGCAACGCGACTCCGGGACAGGGGCTTGGAAACACCATATATTTT

v_gene: TRBV7-3
abundance: many
d_gene: TRBD1
j_gene: TRBJ1-1
CDR3aa: CASSNGQGVGAFF
CDR3nt: TGTGCCAGCAGCAACGGACAGGGGGTCGGTGCTTTCTTT

v_gene: TRBV24-1
abundance: many
d_gene: -
j_gene: TRBJ1-2
CDR3aa: CATSDAVGGTSYTF
CDR3nt: TGTGCCACCAGTGATGCAGTCGGGGGAACCTCCTACACCTTC

v_gene: TRBV7-6
abundance: many
d_gene: -
j_gene: TRBJ2-7
CDR3aa: CASSPYFGARSYEQYF
CDR3nt: TGTGCCAGCAGCCCCTACTTTGGTGCGCGCTCCTACGAGCAGTACTTC

v_gene: TRBV12-3/TRBV12-4
abundance: many
d_gene: TRBD1
j_gene: TRBJ1-1
CDR3aa: CASTPTGVTEAFF
CDR3nt: TGTGCCAGCACTCCGACAGGGGTCACTGAAGCTTTCTTT

v_gene: TRBV20-1
abundance: many
d_gene: -
j_gene: TRBJ2-3
CDR3aa: CSARDVQGLWGTDTQYF
CDR3nt: TGCAGTGCTAGAGATGTTCAAGGGCTTTGGGGCACAGATACGCAGTATTTT

v_gene: TRBV18
abundance: -
d_gene: TRBD1
j_gene: TRBJ1-6
CDR3aa: CVSSVLRTGGSNSPLHF
CDR3nt: TGTGTCAGCTCAGTTCTTCGGACAGGGGGTTCTAATTCACCCCTCCACTTT

v_gene: TRBV24-1
abundance: many
d_gene: -
j_gene: TRBJ2-3
CDR3aa: CATRGSASGTDTQYF
CDR3nt: TGTGCCACCCGGGGGTCGGCTAGCGGCACAGATACGCAGTATTTT

v_gene: TRBV29-1
abundance: many
d_gene: -
j_gene: TRBJ1-4
CDR3aa: CSVEGSGANNEKLFF
CDR3nt: TGCAGCGTTGAGGGGTCCGGGGCCAATAATGAAAAACTGTTTTTT

v_gene: TRBV5-1
abundance: many
d_gene: -
j_gene: TRBJ2-1
CDR3aa: CASSDTGDPFF
CDR3nt: TGCGCCAGCAGCGATACAGGAGACCCGTTCTTC

v_gene: TRBV2
abundance: few
d_gene: TRBD1
j_gene: TRBJ1-5
CDR3aa: CVSRADRGRIQHF
CDR3nt: TGTGTCAGCAGAGCGGACAGGGGACGCATCCAGCATTTT

v_gene: TRBV7-6
abundance: many
d_gene: -
j_gene: TRBJ1-1
CDR3aa: CASSSRSRAGEAFF
CDR3nt: TGTGCCAGCAGCTCCAGATCAAGAGCCGGTGAAGCTTTCTTT

v_gene: TRBV6-2/TRBV6-3
abundance: -
d_gene: -
j_gene: TRBJ1-5
CDR3aa: CASSSWTSRRDGGNQPQHF
CDR3nt: TGTGCCAGCAGTTCCTGGACTAGCAGGAGGGACGGCGGAAATCAGCCCCAGCATTTT

v_gene: TRBV5-1
abundance: many
d_gene: -
j_gene: TRBJ1-2
CDR3aa: CASSLDLSSAGYTF
CDR3nt: TGCGCCAGCAGCTTGGACCTTTCCTCGGCCGGCTACACCTTC

v_gene: TRBV19
abundance: many
d_gene: TRBD2
j_gene: TRBJ2-1
CDR3aa: CASGTSGSYNEQFF
CDR3nt: TGTGCCAGTGGGACTAGCGGGAGCTACAATGAGCAGTTCTTC

v_gene: TRBV24-1
abundance: many
d_gene: -
j_gene: TRBJ2-1
CDR3aa: CATSDLQQGGVNEQFF
CDR3nt: TGTGCCACCAGTGATTTGCAACAGGGGGGGGTCAATGAGCAGTTCTTC

v_gene: TRBV24-1
abundance: many
d_gene: TRBD2
j_gene: TRBJ2-1
CDR3aa: CATSDLQTSGSNEQFF
CDR3nt: TGTGCCACCAGTGATTTGCAAACTAGCGGTAGCAATGAGCAGTTCTTC

v_gene: TRBV5-6
abundance: many
d_gene: -
j_gene: TRBJ2-7
CDR3aa: CASSSATGKEQYF
CDR3nt: TGTGCCAGCAGCTCCGCAACAGGGAAGGAGCAGTACTTC

v_gene: TRBV20-1
abundance: many
d_gene: -
j_gene: TRBJ1-2
CDR3aa: CSAPSIGVGAYTF
CDR3nt: TGCAGTGCTCCAAGCATTGGGGTCGGGGCATACACCTTC